This section outlines one T cell receptor (beta chain) sequence together with its context. Produced via immunoSEQ multiplex PCR; TCRdb's table is partial and in-frame only. Of about 12,000 clones in the sample, about four fifths were seen once. These data belong to a study of tumor-infiltrating lymphocytes in localized non-small cell lung cancer. CDR3 length: 14 residues. The sequence derives from a human donor with non-small cell lung cancer. This chain joins TRBV21-1 and TRBJ1-1. TRBV21-1 is an annotated pseudogene. The sequenced sample consisted of lung tumor tissue. The CDR3 loop is CASSKEETEIIAFF. The DNA for the CDR3 is TGTGCCAGCAGCAAAGAAGAGACTGAGATTATAGCTTTCTTT.